These 10 T cell receptor beta chains originate from one sample sequenced in a study of blood T cell repertoires in COVID-19. Sequenced by immunoSEQ multiplex PCR; TCRdb stores in-frame clones only, minus some. The repertoire holds roughly 100,000 clones, with around 80% as singletons. The material sequenced was peripheral blood. Receptor source: an older man with active or convalescent COVID-19.

The genes are TRBV9 and TRBJ2-3; TRBD2 matches at 8 bases. The germline V gene encodes CDR1 SGDLS and CDR2 YYNGEE. This CDR3 is built from 14 residues. V trimming: 5 bases; J trimming: 1 base; junction bases outside the gene matches: 3. The chain's CDR3 is CASREGLGTDTQYF. The CDR3 DNA is TGTGCCAGCAGGGAGGGACTAGGCACAGATACGCAGTATTTT.

This clone was detected a few times. The chain couples TRBV2 to TRBJ2-1; 8 nucleotides agree with TRBD1. From germline, CDR1 is SNHLY and CDR2 FYNNEI. The trim removed 7 bases at V and 8 bases at J, leaving 4 bases unmatched. The CDR3 spans 12 residues. CDR3 residues: CASMPDRDEQFF. The DNA of the CDR3 is TGTGCCAGCATGCCGGACAGGGATGAGCAGTTCTTC.

This chain uses TRBV20-1 with TRBJ2-1; possibly TRBD2 for D (6 bases). CDR3 length: 15 residues. Trimming pared 3 bases from V and 4 bases from J, leaving 16 bases between. The germline V gene encodes CDR1 DFQATT and CDR2 SNEGSKA (reference sequence). The CDR3 here is CSASMAAGRYNEQFF. The CDR3, as DNA: TGCAGTGCTAGTATGGCGGCGGGGCGTTACAATGAGCAGTTCTTC.

V and J are TRBV7-3 and TRBJ1-2; 8 nucleotides line up with TRBD1. The CDR3 is made up of 15 amino acids. V trimming: 4 bases; J trimming: 4 bases; junction bases outside the gene matches: 8. The V gene's germline CDR1 is SGHTA and CDR2 FQGTGA. DNA for the CDR3: TGTGCCAGCAGCTCTCTGACAGGGGCGCCCTATGGCTACACCTTC. Protein product: CASSSLTGAPYGYTF.

This rearrangement joins TRBV6-5 to TRBJ2-1, with 11 bases lining up with TRBD2. CDR3 length equals 13 residues. V shed 8 bases, J shed 13 bases, and the junction held 10 bases outside the gene matches. Germline CDR1 and CDR2: MNHEY and SVGAGI. CDR3 sequence: CASGPIAGGPQFF. The CDR3 DNA sequence: TGTGCCAGCGGACCCATAGCGGGAGGGCCCCAGTTCTTC.

V usage is TRBV7-9 and J usage is TRBJ2-5, with 11 nucleotides matching TRBD1. V shed 3 bases and J 4 bases; nucleotides not matched to a gene: 13. The germline CDR1 and CDR2 sequences are SEHNR and FQNEAQ (reference sequence). The CDR3 consists of 18 residues. CDR3: CASSFALRDRGVRETQYF. DNA of the CDR3: TGTGCCAGCAGCTTCGCCCTCCGGGACAGGGGGGTGAGAGAGACCCAGTACTTC.

The chain joins TRBV10-3 to TRBJ2-7; 14 nucleotides agree with TRBD2. The germline CDR1 and CDR2 sequences are ENHRY and SYGVKD. This CDR3 has 19 amino acids. V lost 5 bases to trimming and J lost 1 base; unmatched junction nucleotides: 13. The CDR3 sequence is CAISPRVGLAGEGSYEQYF. In DNA form, the CDR3 reads TGTGCCATCAGTCCCCGGGTGGGACTAGCGGGAGAAGGTTCCTACGAGCAGTACTTC.

V usage is TRBV11-3 and J usage is TRBJ2-3, with 7 bases fitting TRBD1. The germline CDR1 and CDR2 sequences are SGHNT and YENEEA. V lost 1 base, J lost 4 bases, and 5 bases stayed unmatched. The length of the CDR3 is 15 residues. CDR3: CASSLGQGGPDTQYF. CDR3 nucleotides: TGTGCCAGCAGCTTAGGACAGGGTGGGCCAGATACGCAGTATTTT.

The chain joins TRBV6-5 to TRBJ2-7, with 11 bases that match TRBD2. Unmatched junction bases numbered 3, after V lost 8 bases and J lost 3 bases. Germline CDR1 reads MNHEY; CDR2 reads SVGAGI. The length of the CDR3 is 13 residues. The CDR3 sequence: CASVGTSGYEQYF. CDR3 DNA: TGTGCCAGCGTAGGGACTAGCGGCTACGAGCAGTACTTC.

The V call is TRBV6-5, the J call TRBJ1-2; D gene ambiguous. V lost 8 bases to trimming and J lost 2 bases, with 15 bases between them. Germline lookup yields CDR1 MNHEY and CDR2 SVGAGI. The CDR3 extends over 14 amino acids. CDR3 sequence reads: CASLSTTENYGYTF. CDR3 nucleotide sequence: TGTGCCAGCTTGTCCACGACGGAGAACTATGGCTACACCTTC.